A single sample is the source of the 24 T cell receptor beta chains below, sequenced in a study of control samples from healthy donors and cancer patients (dated by TCRdb to the early 2020s). Library prep was done by the immunoSEQ multiplex PCR assay. TCRdb's version of the immuneACCESS table is confined to in-frame rearrangements and falls short of the full clone set. An unresolved V gene accounts for under half of the shortfall where checked; the remainder is of unknown origin. In all, the sample holds some 110,000 clones, and more than 75% of those were seen once. The ten largest clones represent approximately 2.2% of the sample. Sequencing was carried out using blood. The receptors here all came from a woman between 65 and 79 years old in good health.

The V and J genes are TRBV11-2 and TRBJ1-4; D is uncertain. V was cut by 5 bases and J by 8 bases, with 15 bases left in between. Germline V CDR1 and CDR2: SGHAT, FQNNGV. This CDR3 is 14 amino acids long. CDR3 in DNA: TGTGCCAGCAGCCCTGCCGCGGGAAGGGAAAAACTGTTTTTT. Translating gives CASSPAAGREKLFF.

The chain carries TRBV7-8 and TRBJ1-2; unclear D gene. Germline CDR1 is SGHVS and CDR2 is FQNEAQ. CDR3 length: 15 amino acids. Trimming removed 5 bases from V and 4 bases from J, with 17 bases in between. The CDR3 here is CASSANTGEGYGYTF. The DNA for the CDR3 is TGTGCCAGCAGCGCCAACACCGGGGAAGGCTATGGCTACACCTTC.

The chain recombines TRBV7-9 with TRBJ1-5, with D perhaps matching TRBD1 (6 bases). Germline V CDR1 and CDR2: SEHNR, FQNEAQ (reference sequence). V shed 5 bases and J shed 6 bases, with 14 bases lying between them. The length of the CDR3 is 14 residues. CDR3 residues: CASSPPGEVQPQHF. The DNA for the CDR3 is TGTGCCAGCAGCCCACCAGGGGAGGTTCAGCCCCAGCATTTT.

CDR3 amino acids: CASSEPSHMNTEAFF. Here the CDR3 DNA reads TGTGCCAGCAGTGAACCCAGCCACATGAACACTGAAGCTTTCTTT. The chain carries TRBV2 and TRBJ1-1; no reliable D call. The ends were cut back, 2 bases at V and 0 bases at J, with 10 bases in the middle. CDR1 is SNHLY and CDR2 is FYNNEI in the germline V gene. CDR3 length: 15 amino acids.

V gene TRBV6-5 combines with J gene TRBJ1-5; D may be TRBD1 (6 bases). The CDR3 is made up of 15 amino acids. CDR1 and CDR2 from the germline V gene are MNHEY and SVGAGI. With 2 bases removed from V and 3 bases from J, the gap between germline ends came to 11 bases. The CDR3 coding sequence is TGTGCCAGCAGTTACCACGGACAGACCAATCAGCCCCAGCATTTT. It codes for CASSYHGQTNQPQHF.

The V call is TRBV19, the J call TRBJ1-1, with 7 bases lining up with TRBD1. J lost 0 bases, V lost 11 bases, and 6 bases had no gene match. The CDR3 is 13 residues long. Germline loops: CDR1 LNHDA, CDR2 SQIVND (reference sequence). The CDR3 region is CAVLGQLNTEAFF. CDR3 nucleotides: TGTGCCGTTCTGGGACAGTTGAACACTGAAGCTTTCTTT.

J is TRBJ2-1 and V is TRBV5-1; 12 nucleotides match TRBD2. The junction had 3 bases not matched to a gene; V was cut back by 2 bases and J by 0 bases. Looked up from germline, CDR1 is SGHRS and CDR2 is YFSETQ. The CDR3 covers 17 residues. CDR3 sequence reads: CASSFGLAGSSYNEQFF. The CDR3 DNA is TGCGCCAGCAGCTTTGGACTAGCGGGGAGCTCCTACAATGAGCAGTTCTTC.

V usage is TRBV5-6 and J usage is TRBJ1-1, with unresolved D. The CDR3 extends over 14 amino acids. The ends were cut back, 0 bases at V and 2 bases at J, with 8 bases in the middle. CDR1 and CDR2 from the germline V gene are SGHDT and YYEEEE. The CDR3: CASSLAVRNTEAFF. The CDR3 bases are TGTGCCAGCAGCTTGGCAGTCAGAAACACTGAAGCTTTCTTT.

The chain joins TRBV7-6 to TRBJ2-2, with 8 bases that match TRBD1. Trimming removed 0 bases from V and 5 bases from J; junction bases left unmatched: 2. The CDR3 is 15 amino acids. Germline-derived CDR1 and CDR2 are SGHVS and FNYEAQ. CDR3 DNA: TGTGCCAGCAGCTTAGCGGGACAGGTTACCGGGGAGCTGTTTTTT. Translating it yields CASSLAGQVTGELFF.

This clone occurred a few times. The chain has TRBV9 and TRBJ2-7, with D unclear. Germline V gives CDR1 SGDLS, CDR2 YYNGEE. This CDR3 has 12 amino acids. The V and J ends lost 4 bases and 6 bases respectively, with 11 bases between them. CDR3 bases: TGTGCCAGCAGCTCTTGGACCGGCGAGCAGTACTTC. As protein: CASSSWTGEQYF. Filled out from reference TRBV9 and TRBJ2-7, the complete variable domain reads DSGVTQTPKHLITATGQRVTLRCSPRSGDLSVYWYQQSLDQGLQFLIQYYNGEERAKGNILERFSAQQFPDLHSELNLSSLELGDSALYFCASSSWTGEQYFGPGTRLTVT.

The chain links TRBV24-1 to TRBJ2-2; 9 bases line up with TRBD1. J was trimmed by 6 bases and V by 2 bases; bases with no gene match: 9. This CDR3 is 17 amino acids long. In germline, CDR1 is KGHDR, CDR2 SFDVKD. CDR3 nucleotide sequence: TGTGCCACCAGTGATTCCCTACAGGGGGCAGGCGCCGGGGAGCTGTTTTTT. This sequence encodes CATSDSLQGAGAGELFF.

The chain recombines TRBV20-1 with TRBJ1-2, with no clear D. The CDR3 runs 11 residues. V dropped 5 bases and J dropped 2 bases, with 6 bases sitting between them. CDR1 is DFQATT and CDR2 is SNEGSKA in the germline V gene (reference sequence). CDR3 region: CSAERNYGYTF. In nucleotides, the CDR3 is TGCAGTGCTGAGAGAAACTATGGCTACACCTTC.

The chain employs TRBV2 and TRBJ1-1, with 11 bases identical to TRBD1. Germline V lookup: CDR1 SNHLY, CDR2 FYNNEI. The ends lost 4 bases at V and 3 bases at J; junction bases unmatched: 4. The CDR3 is made up of 15 amino acids. DNA for the CDR3: TGTGCCAGCAGTGGGACAGGGGGCGAGTACACTGAAGCTTTCTTT. This translates into CASSGTGGEYTEAFF.

This CDR3 reads CASSIQTGGRNQPQHF. The CDR3, as DNA: TGTGCCAGTAGTATTCAAACAGGGGGCCGCAATCAGCCCCAGCATTTT. The chain carries TRBV19 and TRBJ1-5; 9 positions agree with TRBD1. This CDR3 is 16 amino acids long. V gave up 3 bases and J gave up 2 bases; unmatched junction bases: 5. The germline V gene has CDR1 LNHDA and CDR2 SQIVND (reference sequence). The whole variable domain, filled in from reference TRBV19 and TRBJ1-5, reads DGGITQSPKYLFRKEGQNVTLSCEQNLNHDAMYWYRQDPGQGLRLIYYSQIVNDFQKGDIAEGYSVSREKKESFPLTVTSAQKNPTAFYLCASSIQTGGRNQPQHFGDGTRLSIL.

The chain uses TRBV7-9 and TRBJ2-1; D is unresolved. The CDR3 contains 11 residues. CDR1 and CDR2 (germline): SEHNR, FQNEAQ (reference sequence). Trimming pared 5 bases from V and 6 bases from J, leaving 5 bases between. This CDR3 is CASSPANEQFF. The DNA of the CDR3 is TGTGCCAGCAGCCCAGCCAATGAGCAGTTCTTC.

The V call is TRBV18, the J call TRBJ2-7; tentatively, D is TRBD1 (7 bases). Trimming shortened V by 3 bases and J by 6 bases, and 18 bases separated the two germline ends. This CDR3 region has 15 residues. Looked up from germline, CDR1 is KGHSH and CDR2 is LQKENI. The CDR3 region has the DNA TGTGCCAGCTCACCCGGGGGATCTCCAGGGGGCGAGCAGTACTTC. Its protein product is CASSPGGSPGGEQYF. Together with reference TRBV18 and TRBJ2-7, the CDR3 gives the full variable domain: NAGVMQNPRHLVRRRGQEARLRCSPMKGHSHVYWYRQLPEEGLKFMVYLQKENIIDESGMPKERFSAEFPKEGPSILRIQQVVRGDSAAYFCASSPGGSPGGEQYFGPGTRLTVT.

The J gene is TRBJ1-4, the V gene TRBV5-8, with 12 bases that match TRBD1. CDR3 size: 16 residues. The ends lost 3 bases at V and 7 bases at J; junction bases unmatched: 7. Germline V gene sequence: CDR1 SGHTS, CDR2 YDEGEE. This CDR3 is CASSSGQGAQSEKLFF. The CDR3 region has the DNA TGTGCCAGCAGCTCGGGACAGGGGGCGCAGAGTGAAAAACTGTTTTTT.

The CDR3 loop is CASSLLNQPQHF. In DNA form, the CDR3 reads TGTGCCAGCAGCCTCCTCAATCAGCCCCAGCATTTT. The chain employs TRBV11-2 and TRBJ1-5; D is uncertain. Per germline, CDR1 SGHAT and CDR2 FQNNGV. The CDR3 is 12 residues long. V gave up 5 bases and J gave up 3 bases, with 5 bases separating them.

This chain links TRBV7-8 with TRBJ1-1, with D maybe TRBD1 (5 bases). This CDR3 is built from 12 residues. CDR1 SGHVS and CDR2 FQNEAQ come from the germline V gene. Trimming shortened V by 5 bases and J by 8 bases, and 12 bases separated the two germline ends. CDR3 in amino acids: CASSPDRGEAFF. The CDR3 nucleotides read TGTGCCAGCAGCCCCGACAGAGGCGAAGCTTTCTTT. Drawing the rest from reference TRBV7-8 and TRBJ1-1, the complete variable domain is GAGVSQSPRYKVAKRGQDVALRCDPISGHVSLFWYQQALGQGPEFLTYFQNEAQLDKSGLPSDRFFAERPEGSVSTLKIQRTQQEDSAVYLCASSPDRGEAFFGQGTRLTVV.

This clone was counted only a few times. The chain uses TRBV6-5 and TRBJ2-5; 12 nucleotides line up with TRBD2. The ends lost 8 bases at V and 5 bases at J; junction bases unmatched: 9. Germline assignment: CDR1 MNHEY and CDR2 SVGAGI. This CDR3 has 15 amino acids. The CDR3 sequence: CASSWTSGVWETQYF. Here the CDR3 DNA reads TGTGCCAGCTCCTGGACTAGCGGGGTTTGGGAGACCCAGTACTTC.

The chain recombines TRBV7-8 with TRBJ2-7; the D is unclear. The CDR3 has 13 amino acids. With 5 bases removed from V and 2 bases from J, the gap between germline ends came to 10 bases. Germline CDR1 and CDR2: SGHVS and FQNEAQ. CDR3: CASSLRATYEQYF. CDR3 coding DNA: TGTGCCAGCAGCCTAAGAGCCACCTACGAGCAGTACTTC.

V usage is TRBV21-1 and J usage is TRBJ2-3; TRBD1, the D gene given by the table, was not confirmed from the DNA. TRBV21-1 corresponds to a pseudogene. The CDR3 loop spans 19 amino acids. The CDR3 DNA follows: TGTGCCAGCAGGCAAAAAGAGGGACAGGGCCGACAAATAACAGATACGCAGTATTTT. Its translation: CASRQKEGQGRQITDTQYF.

The CDR3 reads CASSFSTGVRGTEAFF. CDR3 DNA sequence: TGCGCCAGCAGCTTCTCGACCGGAGTCCGTGGCACTGAAGCTTTCTTT. This chain connects TRBV5-1 to TRBJ1-1; D is ambiguous. Trimming removed 2 bases at V and 4 bases at J, with 18 bases between. The CDR3 runs 16 residues. In germline, CDR1 is SGHRS, CDR2 YFSETQ.

The J gene is TRBJ2-5, the V gene TRBV2, with D uncertain. From germline, CDR1 is SNHLY and CDR2 FYNNEI. Trimming removed 5 bases from V and 2 bases from J, with 0 bases in between. This CDR3 has 10 residues. The CDR3 DNA reads TGTGCCAGCAGTCAAGAGACCCAGTACTTC. As protein: CASSQETQYF.